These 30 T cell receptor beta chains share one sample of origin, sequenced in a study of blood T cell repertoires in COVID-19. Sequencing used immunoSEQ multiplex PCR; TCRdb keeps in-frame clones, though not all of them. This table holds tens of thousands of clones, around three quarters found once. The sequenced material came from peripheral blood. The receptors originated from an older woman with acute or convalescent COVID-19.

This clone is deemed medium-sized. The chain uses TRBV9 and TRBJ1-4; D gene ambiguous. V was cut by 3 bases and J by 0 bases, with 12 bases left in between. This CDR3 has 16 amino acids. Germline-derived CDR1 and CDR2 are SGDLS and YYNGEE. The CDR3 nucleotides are TGTGCCAGCAGCGCCGGAGGTGGCGCAACTAATGAAAAACTGTTTTTT. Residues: CASSAGGGATNEKLFF.

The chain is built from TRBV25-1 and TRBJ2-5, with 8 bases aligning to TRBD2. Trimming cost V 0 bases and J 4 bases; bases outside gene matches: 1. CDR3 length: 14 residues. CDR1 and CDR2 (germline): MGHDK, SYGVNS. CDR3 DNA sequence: TGTGCCAGCAGTGAATATCGGGGGGGAGAGACCCAGTACTTC. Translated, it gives CASSEYRGGETQYF.

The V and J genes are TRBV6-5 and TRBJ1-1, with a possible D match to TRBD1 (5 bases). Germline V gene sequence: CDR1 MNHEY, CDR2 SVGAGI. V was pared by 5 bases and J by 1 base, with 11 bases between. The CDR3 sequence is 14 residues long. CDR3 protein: CASSTPTGNTEAFF. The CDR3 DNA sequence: TGTGCCAGCAGTACCCCCACAGGGAACACTGAAGCTTTCTTT.

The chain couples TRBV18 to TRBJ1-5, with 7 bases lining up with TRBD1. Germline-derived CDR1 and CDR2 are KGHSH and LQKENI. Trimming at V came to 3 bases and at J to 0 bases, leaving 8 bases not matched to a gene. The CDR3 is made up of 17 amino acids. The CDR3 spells CASSPNRDSYSNQPQHF. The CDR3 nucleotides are TGTGCCAGCTCACCGAACCGGGACAGCTATAGCAATCAGCCCCAGCATTTT.

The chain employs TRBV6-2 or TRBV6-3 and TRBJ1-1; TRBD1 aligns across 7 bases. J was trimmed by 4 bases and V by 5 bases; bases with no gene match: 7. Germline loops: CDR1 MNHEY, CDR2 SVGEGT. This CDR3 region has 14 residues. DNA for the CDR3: TGTGCCAGCAGTCGCGACAGGGCTCCCACTGAAGCTTTCTTT. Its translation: CASSRDRAPTEAFF.

In DNA, the CDR3 is TGTGCCAGCAGCTGGGTTGGGGGGATGAACACTGAAGCTTTCTTT. Protein sequence: CASSWVGGMNTEAFF. The V gene is TRBV5-8, the J gene TRBJ1-1, with TRBD1 as a possible D gene (5 bases). V shed 3 bases and J shed 0 bases, with 12 bases lying between them. This CDR3 comprises 15 residues. Germline loops: CDR1 SGHTS, CDR2 YDEGEE. Supplemented by reference TRBV5-8 and TRBJ1-1, the full variable domain reads EAGVTQSPTHLIKTRGQQATLRCSPISGHTSVYWYQQALGLGLQFLLWYDEGEERNRGNFPPRFSGRQFPNYSSELNVNALELEDSALYLCASSWVGGMNTEAFFGQGTRLTVV.

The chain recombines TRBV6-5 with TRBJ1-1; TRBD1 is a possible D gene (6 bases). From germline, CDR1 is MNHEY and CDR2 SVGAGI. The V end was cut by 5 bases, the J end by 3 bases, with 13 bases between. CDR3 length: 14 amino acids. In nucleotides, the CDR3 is TGTGCCAGCAGTCGGGACATAAATTACACTGAAGCTTTCTTT. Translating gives CASSRDINYTEAFF.

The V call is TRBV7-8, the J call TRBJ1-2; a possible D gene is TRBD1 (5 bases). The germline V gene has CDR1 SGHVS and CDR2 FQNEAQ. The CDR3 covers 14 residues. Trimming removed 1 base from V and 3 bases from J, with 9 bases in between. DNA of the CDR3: TGTGCCAGCAGCTTAGGAGGGGACTACTATGGCTACACCTTC. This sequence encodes CASSLGGDYYGYTF.

CDR3 coding DNA: TGCGCCAGCAGCCAGACCCCTTTGAGGGGGGGAGAGCAGTACTTC. It encodes CASSQTPLRGGEQYF. The rearrangement links TRBV4-1 to TRBJ2-7; possibly TRBD2 for D (7 bases). The CDR3 is 15 amino acids. V lost 3 bases to trimming and J lost 7 bases, with 19 bases between them. The germline V gene encodes CDR1 MGHRA and CDR2 YSYEKL.

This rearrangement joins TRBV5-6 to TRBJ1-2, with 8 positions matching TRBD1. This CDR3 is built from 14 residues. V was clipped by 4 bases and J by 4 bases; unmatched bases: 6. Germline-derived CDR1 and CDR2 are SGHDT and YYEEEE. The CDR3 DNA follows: TGTGCCAGCAGCACCACGGACAGGGCCTATGGCTACACCTTC. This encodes CASSTTDRAYGYTF.

The CDR3 loop is CASSQEGGSYGGRVNEQFF. The CDR3 DNA sequence: TGTGCCAGCAGCCAAGAAGGAGGGTCGTACGGGGGAAGGGTCAATGAGCAGTTCTTC. The gene calls are TRBV4-2 and TRBJ2-1; possible D gene TRBD2, 6 bases. CDR1 is LGHNA, CDR2 YNFKEQ, per germline. The CDR3 has 19 residues. V was cut by 0 bases and J by 6 bases, with 24 bases left in between.

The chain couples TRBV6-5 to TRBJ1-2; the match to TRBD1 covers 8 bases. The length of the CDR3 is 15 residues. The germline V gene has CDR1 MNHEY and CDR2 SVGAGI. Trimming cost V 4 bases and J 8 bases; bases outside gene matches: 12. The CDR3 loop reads CASSLDTGGRRGYTF. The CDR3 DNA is TGTGCCAGCAGTTTGGACACAGGGGGGCGAAGAGGCTACACCTTC.

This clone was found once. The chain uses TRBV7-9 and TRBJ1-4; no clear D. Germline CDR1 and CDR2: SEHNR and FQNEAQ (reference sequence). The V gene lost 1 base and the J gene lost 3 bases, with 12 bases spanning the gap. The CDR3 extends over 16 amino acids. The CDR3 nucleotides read TGTGCCAGCAGCTTAGGAGTAACGGGTGCTAATGAAAAACTGTTTTTT. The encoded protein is CASSLGVTGANEKLFF.

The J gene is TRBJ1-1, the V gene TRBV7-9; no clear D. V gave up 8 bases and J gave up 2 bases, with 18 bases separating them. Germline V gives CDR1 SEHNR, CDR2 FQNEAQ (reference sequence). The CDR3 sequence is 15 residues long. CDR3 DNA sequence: TGTGCCAGCGTACTGCGATCCCCCTTCAACACTGAAGCTTTCTTT. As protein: CASVLRSPFNTEAFF.

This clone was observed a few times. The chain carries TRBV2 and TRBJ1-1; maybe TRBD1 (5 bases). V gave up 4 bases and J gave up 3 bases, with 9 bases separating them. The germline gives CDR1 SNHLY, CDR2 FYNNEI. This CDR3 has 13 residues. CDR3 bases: TGTGCCAGCAGTGGGACATCTTACACTGAAGCTTTCTTT. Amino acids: CASSGTSYTEAFF.

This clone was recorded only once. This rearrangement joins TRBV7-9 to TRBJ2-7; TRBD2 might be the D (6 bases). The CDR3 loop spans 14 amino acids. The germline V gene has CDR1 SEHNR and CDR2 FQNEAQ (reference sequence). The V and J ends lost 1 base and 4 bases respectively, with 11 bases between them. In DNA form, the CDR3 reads TGTGCCAGCAGCTTAGAAGGGACTTGGTACGAGCAGTACTTC. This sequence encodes CASSLEGTWYEQYF. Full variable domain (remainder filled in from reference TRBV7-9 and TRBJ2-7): DTGVSQNPRHKITKRGQNVTFRCDPISEHNRLYWYRQTLGQGPEFLTYFQNEAQLEKSRLLSDRFSAERPKGSFSTLEIQRTEQGDSAMYLCASSLEGTWYEQYFGPGTRLTVT.

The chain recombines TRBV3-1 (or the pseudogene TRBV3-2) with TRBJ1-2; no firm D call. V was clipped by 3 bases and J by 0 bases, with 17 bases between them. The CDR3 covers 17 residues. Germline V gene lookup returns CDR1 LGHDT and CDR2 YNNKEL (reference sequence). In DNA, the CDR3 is TGTGCCAGCAGCCACAGGCTGGTGCGGGTCACTAACTATGGCTACACCTTC. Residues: CASSHRLVRVTNYGYTF.

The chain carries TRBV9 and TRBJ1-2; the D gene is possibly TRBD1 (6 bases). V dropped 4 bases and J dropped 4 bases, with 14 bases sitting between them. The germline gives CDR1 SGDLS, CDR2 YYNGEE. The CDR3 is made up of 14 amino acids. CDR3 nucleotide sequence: TGTGCCAGCAGCCAGGACAGCCAGTCCTATGGCTACACCTTC. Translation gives CASSQDSQSYGYTF.

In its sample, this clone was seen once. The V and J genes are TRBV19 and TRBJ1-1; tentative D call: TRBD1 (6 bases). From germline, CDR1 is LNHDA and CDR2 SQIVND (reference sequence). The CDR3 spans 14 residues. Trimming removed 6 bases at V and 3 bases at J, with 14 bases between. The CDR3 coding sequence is TGTGCCAGTAGACCAGACCCAGGGGACACTGAAGCTTTCTTT. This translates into CASRPDPGDTEAFF.

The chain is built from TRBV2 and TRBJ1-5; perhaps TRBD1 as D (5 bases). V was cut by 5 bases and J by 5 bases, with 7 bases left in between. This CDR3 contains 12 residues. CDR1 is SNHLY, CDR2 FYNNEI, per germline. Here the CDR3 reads CASSYRYQPQHF. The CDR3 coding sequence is TGTGCCAGCAGTTACAGGTATCAGCCCCAGCATTTT. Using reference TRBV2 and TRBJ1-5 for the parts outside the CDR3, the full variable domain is EPEVTQTPSHQVTQMGQEVILRCVPISNHLYFYWYRQILGQKVEFLVSFYNNEISEKSEIFDDQFSVERPDGSNFTLKIRSTKLEDSAMYFCASSYRYQPQHFGDGTRLSIL.

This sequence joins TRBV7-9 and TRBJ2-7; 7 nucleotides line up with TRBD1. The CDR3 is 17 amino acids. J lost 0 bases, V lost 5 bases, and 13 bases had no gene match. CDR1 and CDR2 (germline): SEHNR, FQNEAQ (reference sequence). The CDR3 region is CASSITTGDLPSYEQYF. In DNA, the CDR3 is TGTGCCAGCAGCATCACAACAGGGGACCTCCCCTCCTACGAGCAGTACTTC. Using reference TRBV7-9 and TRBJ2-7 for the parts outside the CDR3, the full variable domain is DTGVSQNPRHKITKRGQNVTFRCDPISEHNRLYWYRQTLGQGPEFLTYFQNEAQLEKSRLLSDRFSAERPKGSFSTLEIQRTEQGDSAMYLCASSITTGDLPSYEQYFGPGTRLTVT.

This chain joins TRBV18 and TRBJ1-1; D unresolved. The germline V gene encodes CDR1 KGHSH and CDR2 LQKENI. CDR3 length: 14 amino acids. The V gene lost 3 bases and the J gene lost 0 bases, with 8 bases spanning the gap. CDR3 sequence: CASSPQSLNTEAFF. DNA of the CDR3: TGTGCCAGCTCACCGCAGTCCCTGAACACTGAAGCTTTCTTT. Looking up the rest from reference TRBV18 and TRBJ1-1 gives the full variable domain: NAGVMQNPRHLVRRRGQEARLRCSPMKGHSHVYWYRQLPEEGLKFMVYLQKENIIDESGMPKERFSAEFPKEGPSILRIQQVVRGDSAAYFCASSPQSLNTEAFFGQGTRLTVV.

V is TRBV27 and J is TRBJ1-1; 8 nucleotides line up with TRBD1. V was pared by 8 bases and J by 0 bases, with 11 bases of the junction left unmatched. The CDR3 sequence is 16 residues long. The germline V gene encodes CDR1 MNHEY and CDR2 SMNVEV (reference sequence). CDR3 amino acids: CASVEKQGGLNTEAFF. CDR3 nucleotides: TGTGCCAGCGTAGAGAAACAGGGGGGGCTGAACACTGAAGCTTTCTTT.

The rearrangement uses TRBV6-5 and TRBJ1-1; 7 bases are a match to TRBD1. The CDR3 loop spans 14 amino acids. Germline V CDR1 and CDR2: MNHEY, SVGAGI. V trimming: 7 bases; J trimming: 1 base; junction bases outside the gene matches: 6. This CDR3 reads CASKGGNENTEAFF. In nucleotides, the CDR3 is TGTGCCAGCAAAGGGGGCAACGAGAACACTGAAGCTTTCTTT.

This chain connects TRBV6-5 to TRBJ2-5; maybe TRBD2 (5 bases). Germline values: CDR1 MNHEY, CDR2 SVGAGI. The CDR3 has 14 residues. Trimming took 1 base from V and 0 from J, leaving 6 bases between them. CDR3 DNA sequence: TGTGCCAGCAGTTACTTGCGGGACCAAGAGACCCAGTACTTC. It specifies CASSYLRDQETQYF.

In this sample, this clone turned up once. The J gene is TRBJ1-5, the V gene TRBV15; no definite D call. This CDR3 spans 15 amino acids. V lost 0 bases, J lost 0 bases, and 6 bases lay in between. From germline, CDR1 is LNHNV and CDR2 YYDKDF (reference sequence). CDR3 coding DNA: TGTGCCACCAGCAGAGAATTGAGTAGCAATCAGCCCCAGCATTTT. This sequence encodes CATSRELSSNQPQHF.

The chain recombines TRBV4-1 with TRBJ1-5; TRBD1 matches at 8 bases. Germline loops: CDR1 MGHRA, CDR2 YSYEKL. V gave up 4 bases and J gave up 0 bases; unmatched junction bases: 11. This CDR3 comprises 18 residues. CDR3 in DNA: TGCGCCAGCAGCCTCTACACAGGGGGAAGGGATAGCAATCAGCCCCAGCATTTT. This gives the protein CASSLYTGGRDSNQPQHF.

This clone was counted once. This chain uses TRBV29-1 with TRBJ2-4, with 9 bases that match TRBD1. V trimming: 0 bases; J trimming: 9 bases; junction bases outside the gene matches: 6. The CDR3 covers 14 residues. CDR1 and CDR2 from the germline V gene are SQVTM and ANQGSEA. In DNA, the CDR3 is TGCAGCGTTGAAGATATGACAGGGGGTGGCATTCAGTACTTC. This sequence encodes CSVEDMTGGGIQYF. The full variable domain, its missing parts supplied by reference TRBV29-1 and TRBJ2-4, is SAVISQKPSRDICQRGTSLTIQCQVDSQVTMMFWYRQQPGQSLTLIATANQGSEATYESGFVIDKFPISRPNLTFSTLTVSNMSPEDSSIYLCSVEDMTGGGIQYFGAGTRLSVL.

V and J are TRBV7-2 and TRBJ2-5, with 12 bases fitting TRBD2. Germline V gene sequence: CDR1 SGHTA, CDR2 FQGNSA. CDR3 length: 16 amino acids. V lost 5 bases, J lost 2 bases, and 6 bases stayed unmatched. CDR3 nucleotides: TGTGCCAGCAGCAGACGGACTAGCGGGGTTCAAGAGACCCAGTACTTC. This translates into CASSRRTSGVQETQYF.

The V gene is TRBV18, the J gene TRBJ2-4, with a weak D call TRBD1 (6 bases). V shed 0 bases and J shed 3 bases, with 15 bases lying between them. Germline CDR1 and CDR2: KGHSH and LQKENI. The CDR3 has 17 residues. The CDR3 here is CASSPPEAGANKNIQYF. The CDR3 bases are TGTGCCAGCTCACCACCGGAAGCAGGGGCGAACAAAAACATTCAGTACTTC.